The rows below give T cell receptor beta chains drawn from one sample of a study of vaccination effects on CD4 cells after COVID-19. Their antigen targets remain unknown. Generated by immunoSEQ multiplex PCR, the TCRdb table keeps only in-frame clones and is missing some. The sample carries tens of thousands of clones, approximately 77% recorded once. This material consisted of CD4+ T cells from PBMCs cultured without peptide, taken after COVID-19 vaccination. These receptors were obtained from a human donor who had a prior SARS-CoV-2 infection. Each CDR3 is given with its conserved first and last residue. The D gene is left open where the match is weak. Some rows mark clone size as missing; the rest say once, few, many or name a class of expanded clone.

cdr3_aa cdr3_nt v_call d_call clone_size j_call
CASSLVGGRTGELFF TGTGCCAGCAGCTTAGTCGGGGGAAGAACCGGGGAGCTGTTTTTT TRBV7-3 - - TRBJ2-2
CASSVGYNEQFF TGTGCCAGCAGCGTAGGCTACAATGAGCAGTTCTTC TRBV9 - once TRBJ2-1
CSASAGNTIYF TGCAGTGCTAGCGCTGGAAACACCATATATTTT TRBV20-1 - few TRBJ1-3
CASSIDGDARAPYGQYF TGTGCCAGTAGTATCGACGGGGACGCCCGGGCCCCTTACGGGCAGTACTTC TRBV19 - - TRBJ2-7
CASSSGDRGLYLEQYF TGTGCCAGCAGCTCGGGCGACAGGGGGCTTTACCTCGAGCAGTACTTC TRBV11-3 TRBD1 - TRBJ2-7
CASSLESGGNNSPLHF TGTGCCAGCAGCCTAGAGTCCGGGGGCAATAATTCACCCCTCCACTTT TRBV7-9 - - TRBJ1-6
CASSDQTGGGSYEQYF TGTGCCAGCAGCGACCAAACAGGGGGCGGATCCTACGAGCAGTACTTC TRBV11-1 TRBD1 - TRBJ2-7
CASSQGPGLRGGYTF TGCGCCAGCAGCCAAGGCCCCGGGCTGAGGGGTGGCTACACCTTC TRBV4-3 - - TRBJ1-2
CASSLLAGAQETQYF TGTGCCAGCTCTCTGCTAGCGGGAGCCCAAGAGACCCAGTACTTC TRBV18 TRBD2 - TRBJ2-5
CASSAGTTQETQYF TGCGCCAGCAGCGCCGGGACTACTCAAGAGACCCAGTACTTC TRBV5-1 TRBD2 - TRBJ2-5
CSAGKDDGQYF TGCAGTGCTGGGAAAGACGACGGGCAGTACTTC TRBV20-1 - - TRBJ2-7
CASSLGAQNYGYTF TGTGCCAGCTCACTCGGGGCGCAGAACTATGGCTACACCTTC TRBV18 - - TRBJ1-2
CASSPGRRGGEAFF TGTGCCAGCTCACCAGGTCGCAGGGGAGGTGAAGCTTTCTTT TRBV18 - once TRBJ1-1
CASSLLAAKETQYF TGTGCCAGCAGTTTACTAGCGGCTAAAGAGACCCAGTACTTC TRBV11-1 TRBD2 - TRBJ2-5
CASSSSPGETQYF TGTGCTAGCAGCTCCTCCCCGGGGGAGACCCAGTACTTC TRBV7-7 - - TRBJ2-5
CASSWDSGNTIYF TGTGCCAGCAGTTGGGACAGCGGAAACACCATATATTTT TRBV11-2 TRBD1 - TRBJ1-3
CASSLTSGGPYEQYF TGTGCCAGCAGCCTGACTAGCGGGGGACCCTACGAGCAGTACTTC TRBV7-2 TRBD2 - TRBJ2-7
CAWSVRTSGGSYNEQFF TGTGCCTGGAGTGTACGCACTAGCGGGGGGTCCTACAATGAGCAGTTCTTC TRBV30 TRBD2 - TRBJ2-1
CASSETTGGAGRAFF TGTGCCAGCAGTGAGACGACAGGGGGCGCTGGAAGGGCTTTCTTT TRBV25-1 TRBD1 - TRBJ1-1
CASSPRRGSWADTQYF TGTGCCAGCAGTCCACGGCGGGGGAGCTGGGCAGATACGCAGTATTTT TRBV6-2/TRBV6-3 TRBD2 - TRBJ2-3
CASSQDYTGGNQPQHF TGTGCCAGCAGCCAAGATTATACAGGCGGCAATCAGCCCCAGCATTTT TRBV3-1/TRBV3-2 - - TRBJ1-5
CASRGVNTEAFF TGTGCCAGCAGGGGGGTGAACACTGAAGCTTTCTTT TRBV12-3/TRBV12-4 - - TRBJ1-1
CASSQEYFSGNTIYF TGCGCCAGCAGCCAAGAGTACTTTTCTGGAAACACCATATATTTT TRBV4-3 - once TRBJ1-3
CASSILLGQGLGQPQHF TGTGCCAGTAGTATACTTCTAGGTCAAGGGCTTGGCCAGCCCCAGCATTTT TRBV19 - - TRBJ1-5
CASSHGRIYGYTF TGTGCCAGCAGCCATGGACGTATATATGGCTACACCTTC TRBV3-1/TRBV3-2 - - TRBJ1-2
CASSLYEGEKLFF TGTGCCAGCAGCTTATATGAGGGTGAAAAACTGTTTTTT TRBV7-9 - - TRBJ1-4
CASRGQGVFGEAFF TGCGCCAGCAGGGGACAGGGCGTCTTTGGTGAAGCTTTCTTT TRBV5-1 TRBD1 - TRBJ1-1